This T cell receptor beta chain was obtained from a study of naive and memory T cell subsets. This clonotype showed up just a few times. What it binds is not known. Separate alpha and beta amplification began at the second PCR step. After CD4 positive bead selection, the CD4-negative fraction gave CD8 T cells. The CDR3 is 16 amino acids. Germline V CDR1 and CDR2: KGHDR, SFDVKD. V was cut by 3 bases and J by 4 bases, with 18 bases left in between. Study-wide findings and caveats: Clonotypes are single alpha or beta chains, not paired receptors. Possibly reflecting memory cells re-expressing CD45RA, a few larger clonotypes occurred in naive repertoires, especially CD8.

An equimolar mix of two oligonucleotides served as the beta constant-region primer for TRBC1 and TRBC2. Nested alpha and beta constant-region primers with the SP2 primer drove four PCR rounds on ligated cDNA. TCRdb used MiXCR to reprocess the UMI-ligation and nested PCR reads, holding one entry per CDR3 protein. The table has over 110,000 distinct CDR3 sequences, about a fifth seen once. The V call is TRBV24-1, the J call TRBJ2-7; perhaps TRBD1 as D (5 bases). Sample: naive CD8+ T cells from blood. This TCR was recovered from a human donor in good health. The CDR3 protein is CATSDGPPKGQYEQYF. As DNA, the CDR3 is TGTGCCACCAGTGATGGCCCTCCTAAGGGGCAGTACGAGCAGTACTTC.